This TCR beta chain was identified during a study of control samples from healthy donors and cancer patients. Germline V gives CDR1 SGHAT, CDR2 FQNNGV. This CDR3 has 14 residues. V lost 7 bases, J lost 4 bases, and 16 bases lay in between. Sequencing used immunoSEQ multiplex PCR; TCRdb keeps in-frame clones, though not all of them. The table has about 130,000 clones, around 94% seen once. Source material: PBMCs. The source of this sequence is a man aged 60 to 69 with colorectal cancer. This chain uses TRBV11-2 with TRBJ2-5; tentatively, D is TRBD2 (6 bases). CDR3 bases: TGTGCCAGCACCTCGGGACTCGCGACAGAGACCCAGTACTTC. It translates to CASTSGLATETQYF.